The next 3 T cell receptor beta chains were all read from a single sample in a study of regulatory T cells in long-lasting Graves disease. Documented time point: newly diagnosed GD, antithyroid drugs for less than 3 months. RNA isolated from PBMCs was used to make the TCR library. Construction of TCR beta libraries relied on iRepertoire HTBI primers and on Arm-PCR targeting CDR3 regions. TCRdb analysed the multiplex PCR reads with MiXCR anew, one entry per CDR3 protein. The sample has about 400,000 distinct CDR3 sequences; 15% to 20% are singletons. These same data were also listed under a study on T cells in Graves' hyperthyroidism and ophthalmopathy.

Sequencing was performed on peripheral blood mononuclear cells (PBMCs), taken at new diagnosis, from a patient treated with antithyroid drugs. The receptors come from a woman aged 18-29 years with Graves disease.

The CDR3 DNA is TGCAGTGCTAGAGATCGACAGAACTATGGCTACACCTTC. Translated: CSARDRQNYGYTF. The chain couples TRBV20-1 to TRBJ1-2; D might be TRBD1 (5 bases). Per germline, CDR1 DFQATT and CDR2 SNEGSKA (reference sequence). The V gene lost 0 bases and the J gene lost 2 bases, with 7 bases spanning the gap. This CDR3 contains 13 residues.

This clonotype was seen ten or more times. The V call is TRBV7-8, the J call TRBJ2-5; no clear D gene. The CDR3 loop spans 16 amino acids. Trimming removed 1 base from V and 0 bases from J, with 12 bases in between. Germline V gene data show CDR1 as SGHVS and CDR2 as FQNEAQ. Written as DNA, the CDR3 is TGTGCCAGCAGCTTAGTGGCCGAACGGTACCAAGAGACCCAGTACTTC. This codes for CASSLVAERYQETQYF.

The rearrangement links TRBV7-9 to TRBJ1-3, with D unclear. CDR3 length: 16 amino acids. Germline CDR1 SEHNR, CDR2 FQNEAQ (reference sequence). The V and J ends lost 3 bases and 0 bases respectively, with 12 bases between them. CDR3 sequence reads: CASSFGPSASGNTIYF. The CDR3 DNA is TGTGCCAGCAGCTTCGGGCCTTCCGCCTCTGGAAACACCATATATTTT.